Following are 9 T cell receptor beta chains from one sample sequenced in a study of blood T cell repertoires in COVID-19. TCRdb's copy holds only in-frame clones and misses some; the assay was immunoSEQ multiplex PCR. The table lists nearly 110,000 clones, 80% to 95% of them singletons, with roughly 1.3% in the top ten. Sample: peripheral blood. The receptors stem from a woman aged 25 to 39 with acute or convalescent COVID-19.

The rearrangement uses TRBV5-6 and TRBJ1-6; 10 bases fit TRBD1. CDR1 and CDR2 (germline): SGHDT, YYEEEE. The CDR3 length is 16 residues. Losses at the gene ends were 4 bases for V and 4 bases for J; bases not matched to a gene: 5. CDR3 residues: CASSGGQGTYNSPLHF. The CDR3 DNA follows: TGTGCCAGCAGCGGGGGACAGGGGACATATAATTCACCCCTCCACTTT.

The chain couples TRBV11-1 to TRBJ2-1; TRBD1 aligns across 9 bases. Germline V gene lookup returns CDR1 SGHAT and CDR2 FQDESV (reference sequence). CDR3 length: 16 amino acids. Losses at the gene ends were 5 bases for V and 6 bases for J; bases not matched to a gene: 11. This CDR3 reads CASSRGRDRGFNEQFF. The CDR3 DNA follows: TGTGCCAGCAGCCGAGGTCGAGACAGGGGGTTCAATGAGCAGTTCTTC.

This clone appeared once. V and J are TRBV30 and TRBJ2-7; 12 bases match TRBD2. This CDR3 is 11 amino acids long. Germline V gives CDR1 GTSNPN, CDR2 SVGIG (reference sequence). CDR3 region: CATSGSYEQYF. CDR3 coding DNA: TGTGCGACTAGCGGGAGTTACGAGCAGTACTTC.

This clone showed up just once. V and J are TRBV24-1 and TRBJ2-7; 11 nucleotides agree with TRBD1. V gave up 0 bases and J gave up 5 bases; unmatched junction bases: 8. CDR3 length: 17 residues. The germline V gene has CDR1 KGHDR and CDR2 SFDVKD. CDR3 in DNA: TGTGCCACCAGTGATTTGCAATCTGGGACAGGGGGGGACGAGCAGTACTTC. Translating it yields CATSDLQSGTGGDEQYF.

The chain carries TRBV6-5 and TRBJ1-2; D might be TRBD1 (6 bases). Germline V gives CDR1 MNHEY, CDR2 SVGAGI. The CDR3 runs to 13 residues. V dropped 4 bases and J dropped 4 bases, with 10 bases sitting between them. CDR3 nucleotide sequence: TGTGCCAGCAGTTTGACAGGCCCCTATGGCTACACCTTC. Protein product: CASSLTGPYGYTF.

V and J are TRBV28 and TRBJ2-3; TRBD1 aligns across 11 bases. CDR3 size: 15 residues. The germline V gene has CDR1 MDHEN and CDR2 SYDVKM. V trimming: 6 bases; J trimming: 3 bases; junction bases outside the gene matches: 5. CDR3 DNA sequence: TGTGCCAGCAGCCTCGGACAGGGGGCAACAGATACGCAGTATTTT. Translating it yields CASSLGQGATDTQYF.

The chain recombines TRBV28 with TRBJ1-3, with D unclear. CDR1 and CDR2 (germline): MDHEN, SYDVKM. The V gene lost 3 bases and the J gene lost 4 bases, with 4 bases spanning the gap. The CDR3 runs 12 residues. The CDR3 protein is CASSFPGNTIYF. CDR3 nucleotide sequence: TGTGCCAGCAGTTTCCCAGGAAACACCATATATTTT.

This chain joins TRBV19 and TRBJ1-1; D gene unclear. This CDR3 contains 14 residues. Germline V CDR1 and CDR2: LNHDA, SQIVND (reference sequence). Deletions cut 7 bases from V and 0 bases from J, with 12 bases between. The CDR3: CASTVVSMNTEAFF. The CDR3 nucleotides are TGTGCCAGTACTGTAGTCTCCATGAACACTGAAGCTTTCTTT.

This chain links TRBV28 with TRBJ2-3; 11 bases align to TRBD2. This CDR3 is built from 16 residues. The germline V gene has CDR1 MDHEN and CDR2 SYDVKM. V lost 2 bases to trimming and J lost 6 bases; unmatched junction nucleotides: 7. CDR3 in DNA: TGTGCCAGCAGTTTAAAACTAGCGGGGGTTTGGGATACGCAGTATTTT. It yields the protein CASSLKLAGVWDTQYF.